This T cell receptor beta chain was sequenced during a study of CD8+CD57+ T cells in acquired aplastic anemia. Study at large: Isolated CD4+ and CD8+ cells, once sorted, yielded DNA averaging about 3.1 ug. Study-wide results and limits: The number of CD8+ CDR3 sequences shared by patients and controls was twenty-nine.

Notes on this clonotype: Its target is unknown.

Patients chosen for sequencing had CD8+CD57+ cells that had expanded, as shown by flow cytometry. Blood was sampled before the patients had received any therapy. V lost 5 bases to trimming and J lost 4 bases; unmatched junction nucleotides: 4. CDR1 is SGHVS and CDR2 is FQNEAQ in the germline V gene. The CDR3 contains 14 residues. Genomic DNA acted as the template from which TCR beta VDJ combination and CDR3 sequence profiling were carried out. A single record per CDR3 protein comes from TCRdb applying MiXCR to the reads. Of about 180,000 distinct CDR3 sequences in the sample, 48% were seen once. Material for sequencing was sorted CD4+, CD8+, or CD8+CD57+ T cells (not recorded which) from PBMCs. The chain uses TRBV7-8 and TRBJ2-5; 10 positions match TRBD1. This receptor was obtained from a human donor with aplastic anemia. The DNA for the CDR3 is TGTGCCAGCAGCGAAGGACAGGGGGGAGAGACCCAGTACTTC. Translating gives CASSEGQGGETQYF.